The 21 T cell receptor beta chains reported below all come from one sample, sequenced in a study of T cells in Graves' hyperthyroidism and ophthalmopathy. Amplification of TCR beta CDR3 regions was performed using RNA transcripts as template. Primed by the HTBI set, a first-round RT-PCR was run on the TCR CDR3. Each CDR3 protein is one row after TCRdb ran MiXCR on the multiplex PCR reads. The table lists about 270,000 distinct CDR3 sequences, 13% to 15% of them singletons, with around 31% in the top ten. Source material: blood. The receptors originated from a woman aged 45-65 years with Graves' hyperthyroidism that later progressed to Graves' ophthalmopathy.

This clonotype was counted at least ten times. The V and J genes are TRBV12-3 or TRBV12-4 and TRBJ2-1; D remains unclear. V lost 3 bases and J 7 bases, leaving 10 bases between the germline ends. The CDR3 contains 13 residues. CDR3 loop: CASSFGSVNEQFF. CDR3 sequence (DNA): TGTGCCAGCAGTTTTGGCTCCGTGAATGAGCAGTTCTTC.

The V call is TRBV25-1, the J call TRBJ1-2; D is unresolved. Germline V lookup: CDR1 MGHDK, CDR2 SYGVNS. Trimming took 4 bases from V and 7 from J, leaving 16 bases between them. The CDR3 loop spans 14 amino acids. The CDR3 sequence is CASSGYPGPCGYTF. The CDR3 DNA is TGTGCCAGCAGTGGCTATCCTGGGCCCTGTGGCTACACCTTC.

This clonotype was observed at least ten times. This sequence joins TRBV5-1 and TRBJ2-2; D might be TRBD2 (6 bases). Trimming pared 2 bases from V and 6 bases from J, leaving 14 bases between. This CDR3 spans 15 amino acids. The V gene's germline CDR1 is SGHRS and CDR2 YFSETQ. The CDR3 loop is CASSFRGIRSGELFF. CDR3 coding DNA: TGCGCCAGCAGCTTTCGGGGGATTCGATCCGGGGAGCTGTTTTTT. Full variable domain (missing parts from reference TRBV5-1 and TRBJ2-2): KAGVTQTPRYLIKTRGQQVTLSCSPISGHRSVSWYQQTPGQGLQFLFEYFSETQRNKGNFPGRFSGRQFSNSRSEMNVSTLELGDSALYLCASSFRGIRSGELFFGEGSRLTVL.

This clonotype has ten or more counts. The CDR3 spells CASSEAARDRRKGSPLHF. The DNA for the CDR3 is TGTGCCAGCAGTGAAGCGGCCAGGGACAGGCGAAAAGGTTCACCCCTCCACTTT. V usage is TRBV2 and J usage is TRBJ1-6; 8 nucleotides match TRBD1. The junction had 13 bases not matched to a gene; V was cut back by 0 bases and J by 9 bases. Germline V gene lookup returns CDR1 SNHLY and CDR2 FYNNEI. This CDR3 has 18 residues.

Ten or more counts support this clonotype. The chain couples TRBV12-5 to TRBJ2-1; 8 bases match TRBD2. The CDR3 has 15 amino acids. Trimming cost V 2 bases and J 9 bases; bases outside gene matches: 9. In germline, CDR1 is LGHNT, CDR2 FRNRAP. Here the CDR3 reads CASGLSRGRRGEQFF. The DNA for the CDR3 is TGTGCTAGTGGTTTGTCGCGCGGGAGGCGGGGTGAGCAGTTCTTC. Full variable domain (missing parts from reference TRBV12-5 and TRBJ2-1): DARVTQTPRHKVTEMGQEVTMRCQPILGHNTVFWYRQTMMQGLELLAYFRNRAPLDDSGMPKDRFSAEMPDATLATLKIQPSEPRDSAVYFCASGLSRGRRGEQFFGPGTRLTVL.

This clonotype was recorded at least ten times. In DNA, the CDR3 is TGTGCCATCAGTGAGTCGAGCACAGATACGCAGTATTTT. Its protein product is CAISESSTDTQYF. The V and J genes are TRBV10-3 and TRBJ2-3, with D hard to call. The V end lost 0 bases, the J end lost 0 bases, and 1 base lay between the germline ends. Germline-derived CDR1 and CDR2 are ENHRY and SYGVKD. The CDR3 sequence is 13 residues long.

CDR3 region: CASSLTGGLNQPQHF. DNA for the CDR3: TGTGCCAGCAGCTTAACAGGGGGCCTCAATCAGCCCCAGCATTTT. The chain joins TRBV7-9 to TRBJ1-5; TRBD1 aligns across 9 bases. The ends lost 2 bases at V and 3 bases at J; junction bases unmatched: 2. This CDR3 comprises 15 residues. The germline CDR1 and CDR2 sequences are SEHNR and FQNEAQ (reference sequence).

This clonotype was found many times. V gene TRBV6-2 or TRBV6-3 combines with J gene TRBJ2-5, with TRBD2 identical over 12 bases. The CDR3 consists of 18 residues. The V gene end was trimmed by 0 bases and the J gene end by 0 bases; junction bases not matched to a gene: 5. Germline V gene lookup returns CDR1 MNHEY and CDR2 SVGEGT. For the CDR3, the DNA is TGTGCCAGCAGTTACTCCCTACGACTAGCGGGAGACCAAGAGACCCAGTACTTC. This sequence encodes CASSYSLRLAGDQETQYF.

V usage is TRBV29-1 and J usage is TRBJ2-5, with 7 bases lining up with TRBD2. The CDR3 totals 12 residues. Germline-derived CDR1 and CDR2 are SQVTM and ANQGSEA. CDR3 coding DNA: TGCAGTAAGGTCGGGGAGGGAGAGACCCAGTACTTC. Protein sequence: CSKVGEGETQYF.

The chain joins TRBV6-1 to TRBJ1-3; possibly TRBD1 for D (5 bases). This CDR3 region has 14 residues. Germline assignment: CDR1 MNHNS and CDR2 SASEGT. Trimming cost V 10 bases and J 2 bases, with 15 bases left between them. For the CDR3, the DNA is TGTGCCACTCGAGACAGACTCACTGGAAACACCATATATTTT. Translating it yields CATRDRLTGNTIYF.

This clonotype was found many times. The CDR3 DNA sequence: TGCGCCAGCAGCCCCGAGCAGTGGGTAAGAACTGAGCAGTTCTTC. Amino acid sequence: CASSPEQWVRTEQFF. V usage is TRBV5-1 and J usage is TRBJ2-1, with unresolved D. This CDR3 comprises 15 residues. The germline V and J ends were trimmed by 4 bases and 9 bases, with 20 bases remaining between them. The germline V gene has CDR1 SGHRS and CDR2 YFSETQ.

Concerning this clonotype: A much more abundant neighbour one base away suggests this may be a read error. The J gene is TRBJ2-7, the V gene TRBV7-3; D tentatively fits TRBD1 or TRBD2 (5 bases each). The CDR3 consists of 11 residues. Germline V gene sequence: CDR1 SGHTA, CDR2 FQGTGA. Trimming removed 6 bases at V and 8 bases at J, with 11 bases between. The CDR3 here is CASRSGTKQYF. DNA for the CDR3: TGTGCCAGCAGGTCCGGGACGAAGCAGTACTTC.

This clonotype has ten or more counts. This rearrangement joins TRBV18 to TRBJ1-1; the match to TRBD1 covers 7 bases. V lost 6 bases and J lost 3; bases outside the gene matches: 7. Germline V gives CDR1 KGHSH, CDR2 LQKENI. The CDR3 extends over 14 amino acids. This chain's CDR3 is CASSRSGGDTEAFF. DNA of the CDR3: TGTGCCAGCTCGCGGTCAGGGGGGGACACTGAAGCTTTCTTT. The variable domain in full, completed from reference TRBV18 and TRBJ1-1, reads NAGVMQNPRHLVRRRGQEARLRCSPMKGHSHVYWYRQLPEEGLKFMVYLQKENIIDESGMPKERFSAEFPKEGPSILRIQQVVRGDSAAYFCASSRSGGDTEAFFGQGTRLTVV.

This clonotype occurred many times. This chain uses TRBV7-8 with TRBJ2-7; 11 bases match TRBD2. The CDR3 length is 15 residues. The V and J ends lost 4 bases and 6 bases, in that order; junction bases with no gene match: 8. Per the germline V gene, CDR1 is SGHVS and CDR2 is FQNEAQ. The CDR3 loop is CASSSASGRLVEQYF. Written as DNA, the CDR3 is TGTGCCAGCAGCTCTGCTAGCGGGAGGCTGGTCGAGCAGTACTTC.

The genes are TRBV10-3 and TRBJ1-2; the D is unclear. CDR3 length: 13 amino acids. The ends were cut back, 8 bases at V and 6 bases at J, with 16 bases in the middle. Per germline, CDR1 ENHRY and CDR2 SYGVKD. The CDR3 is CAIRGSEQNGYTF. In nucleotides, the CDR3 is TGTGCCATCCGCGGATCGGAGCAGAATGGCTACACCTTC.

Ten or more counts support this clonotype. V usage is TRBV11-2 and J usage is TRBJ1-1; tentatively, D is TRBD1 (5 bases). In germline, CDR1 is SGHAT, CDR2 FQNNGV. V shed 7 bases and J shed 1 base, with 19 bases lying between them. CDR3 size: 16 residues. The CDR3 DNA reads TGTGCCAGCACCCCTCACAGGCACGTCGGGAACACTGAAGCTTTCTTT. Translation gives CASTPHRHVGNTEAFF.

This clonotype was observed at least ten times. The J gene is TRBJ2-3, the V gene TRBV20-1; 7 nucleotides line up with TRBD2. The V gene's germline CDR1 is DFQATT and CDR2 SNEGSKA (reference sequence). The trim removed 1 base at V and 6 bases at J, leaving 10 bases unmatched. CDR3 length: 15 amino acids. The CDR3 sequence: CSARGGGPTIDTQYF. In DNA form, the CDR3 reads TGCAGTGCTAGAGGGGGAGGGCCCACAATTGATACGCAGTATTTT.

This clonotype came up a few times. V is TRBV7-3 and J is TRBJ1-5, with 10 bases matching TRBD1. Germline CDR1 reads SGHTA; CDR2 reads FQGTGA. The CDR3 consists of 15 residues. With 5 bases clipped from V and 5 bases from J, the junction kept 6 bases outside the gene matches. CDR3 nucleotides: TGTGCCAGCAGCACCTCGACAGGGGGCTATCAGCCCCAGCATTTT. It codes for CASSTSTGGYQPQHF.

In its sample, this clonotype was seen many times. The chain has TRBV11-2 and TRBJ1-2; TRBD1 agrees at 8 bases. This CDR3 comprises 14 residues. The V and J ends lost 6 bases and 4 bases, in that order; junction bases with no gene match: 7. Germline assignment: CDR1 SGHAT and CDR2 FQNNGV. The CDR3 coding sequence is TGTGCCAGCAGTCCCGACAGGGGAGCCTATGGCTACACCTTC. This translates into CASSPDRGAYGYTF.

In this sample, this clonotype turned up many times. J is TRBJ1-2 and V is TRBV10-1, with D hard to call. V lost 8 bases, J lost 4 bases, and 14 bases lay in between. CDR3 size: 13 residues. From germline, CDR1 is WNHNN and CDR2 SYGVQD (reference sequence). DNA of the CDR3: TGCGCCAGCTCAGCGACTTCGGGCTATGGCTACACCTTC. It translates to CASSATSGYGYTF.

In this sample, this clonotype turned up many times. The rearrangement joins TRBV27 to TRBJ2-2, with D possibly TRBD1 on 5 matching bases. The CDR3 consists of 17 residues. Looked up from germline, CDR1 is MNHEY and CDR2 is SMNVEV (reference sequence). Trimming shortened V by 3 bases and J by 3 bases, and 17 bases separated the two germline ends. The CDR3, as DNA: TGTGCCAGCAGTTTCCGTCTGGGCCAGGGATACACCGGGGAGCTGTTTTTT. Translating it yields CASSFRLGQGYTGELFF.